These 19 T cell receptor beta chains originate from one sample sequenced in a study of cytomegalovirus exposure and HLA in healthy donors. 13 Jbeta primers and 60 Vbeta primers were used for the PCR. Method: immunoSEQ multiplex PCR; TCRdb's copy keeps in-frame clones and lacks some. The sample lists fewer than 200,000 clones; about four fifths were seen once. Material for sequencing was PBMCs. All receptors derive from a man aged 35-49 years in good health and CMV-seropositive.

The V and J genes are TRBV7-2 and TRBJ2-1, with 11 bases fitting TRBD2. Germline V gene sequence: CDR1 SGHTA, CDR2 FQGNSA. J lost 10 bases, V lost 5 bases, and 10 bases had no gene match. The CDR3 runs to 15 residues. The CDR3 coding sequence is TGTGCCAGCAGCCCCGAACTAGCGGGAGAAGGCGAGCAGTTCTTC. It encodes CASSPELAGEGEQFF.

V and J are TRBV30 and TRBJ2-1; weak D call: TRBD2 (6 bases). Trimming removed 4 bases from V and 1 base from J, with 11 bases in between. CDR1 is GTSNPN and CDR2 is SVGIG in the germline V gene (reference sequence). The CDR3 runs to 14 residues. CDR3 DNA: TGTGCCTGGAAAGGGGCGGGGTCCTACAATGAGCAGTTCTTC. Amino acids: CAWKGAGSYNEQFF.

The chain employs TRBV30 and TRBJ1-2; unclear D gene. Germline CDR1 and CDR2: GTSNPN and SVGIG (reference sequence). The V and J ends lost 4 bases and 0 bases respectively, with 9 bases between them. This CDR3 region has 13 residues. CDR3 sequence (DNA): TGTGCCTGGACCCCCGGGACTAACTATGGCTACACCTTC. It specifies CAWTPGTNYGYTF.

The chain carries TRBV6-6 and TRBJ1-1; TRBD1 aligns across 8 bases. The CDR3 runs to 15 residues. The junction had 7 bases not matched to a gene; V was cut back by 6 bases and J by 1 base. The germline V gene encodes CDR1 MNHNY and CDR2 SVGAGI (reference sequence). The CDR3 DNA reads as TGTGCCAGCAGCCGTCCCGGGACAGGGAACACTGAAGCTTTCTTT. This translates into CASSRPGTGNTEAFF.

This clone was seen a single time. Its ends do not fully match the called genes, so a read error is possible. This chain uses TRBV7-9 with TRBJ1-2; D unclear. The V gene's germline CDR1 is SEHNR and CDR2 FQNEAQ (reference sequence). The CDR3 is 11 residues long. Written as DNA, the CDR3 is TGTTCCAGCAGCTTAGGGAGCGCCCCCTACTTC. Translating it yields CSSSLGSAPYF.

The rearrangement joins TRBV10-1 to TRBJ1-5; TRBD1 agrees at 9 bases. The germline gives CDR1 WNHNN, CDR2 SYGVQD (reference sequence). CDR3 length: 14 residues. V dropped 6 bases and J dropped 1; count of bases not matched to a gene: 1. The CDR3 is CASRGQGSNQPQHF. DNA for the CDR3: TGCGCCAGCAGGGGACAGGGAAGCAATCAGCCCCAGCATTTT.

This clone was detected only a few times. V usage is TRBV5-5 and J usage is TRBJ2-7, with 10 bases that match TRBD2. Germline V gives CDR1 SGHKS, CDR2 YYEKEE (reference sequence). The CDR3 is 14 amino acids. Unmatched junction bases numbered 1, after V lost 1 base and J lost 3 bases. The CDR3 sequence is CASSLTSGIYEQYF. The CDR3 DNA reads as TGTGCCAGCAGCTTGACTAGCGGGATCTACGAGCAGTACTTC.

With regard to this clone: Germline and junction disagree at one end, which may indicate a read error. The V and J genes are TRBV2 and TRBJ2-5; the D is unclear. Per germline, CDR1 SNHLY and CDR2 FYNNEI. The CDR3 has 10 amino acids. For the CDR3, the DNA is TGCTCCTCTCAGGCAGAGACCCAGTACTTC. This encodes CSSQAETQYF.

A single count supports this clone. The V gene is TRBV10-2, the J gene TRBJ2-7; TRBD2 matches 13 bases. Germline values: CDR1 WSHSY, CDR2 SAAADI. V was clipped by 7 bases and J by 1 base; unmatched bases: 1. This CDR3 contains 14 residues. The CDR3 spells CASTLAGGSYEQYF. The CDR3 DNA reads TGCGCCAGCACACTAGCGGGAGGGTCCTACGAGCAGTACTTC.

This sequence joins TRBV4-3 and TRBJ2-5; no firm D call. Germline V CDR1 and CDR2: LGHNA, YSLEER. The length of the CDR3 is 14 residues. Trimming took off 0 bases at V and 3 bases at J, with 8 bases between the two ends. The CDR3 DNA reads as TGCGCCAGCAGCCAAGATTACAGCAAAGAGACCCAGTACTTC. This sequence encodes CASSQDYSKETQYF.

The chain couples TRBV12-5 to TRBJ2-3, with D possibly being TRBD1 (5 bases). Trimming removed 0 bases at V and 4 bases at J, with 5 bases between. CDR3 length equals 13 residues. CDR1 is LGHNT and CDR2 is FRNRAP in the germline V gene. Written as DNA, the CDR3 is TGTGCTAGTGGTTTGGTAGGGGCAGATACGCAGTATTTT. Residues: CASGLVGADTQYF.

As to this clone: An end of the junction differs from the germline gene, which may be a read error. The V gene is TRBV7-7, the J gene TRBJ2-1; D unclear. The CDR3 loop spans 13 amino acids. From germline, CDR1 is SSHAT and CDR2 FNYEAQ (reference sequence). CDR3 nucleotides: TGTGCTAGCAGCTTCGGTTTATACAATGAGCAGTTCTTC. It codes for CASSFGLYNEQFF.

V and J are TRBV6-1 and TRBJ2-5, with TRBD1 matching over 8 bases. This CDR3 contains 13 residues. Unmatched junction bases numbered 3, after V lost 8 bases and J lost 1 base. Germline CDR1 MNHNS, CDR2 SASEGT. CDR3 sequence (DNA): TGTGCCAGCCGACAGGGGCTCCAAGAGACCCAGTACTTC. Translation: CASRQGLQETQYF.

This chain joins TRBV2 and TRBJ2-7; no reliable D call. CDR1 and CDR2 from the germline V gene are SNHLY and FYNNEI. This CDR3 is built from 15 residues. V lost 6 bases and J lost 2, with 17 bases in between. CDR3 DNA sequence: TGTGCCAGCAGGAACCGCTGGCAACCCGCCTACGAGCAGTACTTC. Amino acids: CASRNRWQPAYEQYF.

In this sample, this clone turned up a few times. The chain links TRBV5-4 to TRBJ1-4, with 8 nucleotides matching TRBD1. Trimming cost V 4 bases and J 6 bases; bases outside gene matches: 11. The germline V gene has CDR1 SGHNT and CDR2 YYREEE (reference sequence). The CDR3 runs to 16 residues. CDR3 loop: CASSPTAGGGDEKLFF. CDR3 nucleotide sequence: TGTGCCAGCAGCCCAACGGCAGGGGGCGGTGATGAAAAACTGTTTTTT.

This sequence joins TRBV19 and TRBJ2-7; TRBD2 might be the D (5 bases). V was trimmed by 3 bases and J by 3 bases, leaving 12 bases between them. The CDR3 consists of 14 residues. Germline V gene data show CDR1 as LNHDA and CDR2 as SQIVND (reference sequence). CDR3 bases: TGTGCCAGTAGTATCGGACGGACTGACTACGAGCAGTACTTC. Its translation is CASSIGRTDYEQYF. The variable domain in full, with the rest retrieved from reference TRBV19 and TRBJ2-7, is DGGITQSPKYLFRKEGQNVTLSCEQNLNHDAMYWYRQDPGQGLRLIYYSQIVNDFQKGDIAEGYSVSREKKESFPLTVTSAQKNPTAFYLCASSIGRTDYEQYFGPGTRLTVT.

The V call is TRBV6-6, the J call TRBJ1-1; 7 bases match TRBD1. The J segment lost 5 bases and the V segment lost 5 bases, leaving 8 bases of the junction unmatched. The length of the CDR3 is 14 residues. Looked up from germline, CDR1 is MNHNY and CDR2 is SVGAGI (reference sequence). In DNA, the CDR3 is TGTGCCAGCAGTCGACCGGGACAGCTTACTGAAGCTTTCTTT. Translation gives CASSRPGQLTEAFF.

This clone was counted only a few times. The V and J genes are TRBV30 and TRBJ1-3; no clear D gene. Trimming left V 1 base short and J 7 bases short, with 5 bases between. Germline V gives CDR1 GTSNPN, CDR2 SVGIG (reference sequence). The CDR3 is made up of 11 amino acids. The CDR3 DNA reads TGTGCCTGGAGTGGACTGAACACCATATATTTT. Protein product: CAWSGLNTIYF.

The CDR3 DNA reads TGTGCCAGTAGTCTAGGACTAGCGTCATCCTACGAGCAGTACTTC. Its translation is CASSLGLASSYEQYF. The chain recombines TRBV19 with TRBJ2-7, with 9 bases fitting TRBD2. J lost 1 base, V lost 5 bases, and 6 bases had no gene match. CDR1 and CDR2 (germline): LNHDA, SQIVND (reference sequence). The CDR3 contains 15 residues.